The 8 T cell receptor beta chains reported below all come from one sample, sequenced in a study of multiple sclerosis patients with progressive multifocal leukoencephalopathy. Time point specified: time of PML onset. Data came from immunoSEQ multiplex PCR; TCRdb stores just in-frame clones and leaves some out. Of approximately 31,000 clones in the sample, over 75% were seen once. Sample: PBMCs, taken from a patient treated with natalizumab. The receptors here all came from a human donor with progressive multifocal leukoencephalopathy.

V usage is TRBV11-3 and J usage is TRBJ1-1, with D hard to call. The CDR3 is made up of 13 amino acids. Trimming left V 2 bases short and J 1 base short, with 5 bases between. Germline values: CDR1 SGHNT, CDR2 YENEEA. The CDR3 DNA follows: TGTGCCAGCAGCTTAAACCCGAACACTGAAGCTTTCTTT. This gives the protein CASSLNPNTEAFF.

The chain uses TRBV7-2 and TRBJ2-1; D gene uncertain. This CDR3 spans 13 amino acids. The germline gives CDR1 SGHTA, CDR2 FQGNSA. Deletions cut 2 bases from V and 4 bases from J, with 6 bases between. The CDR3 here is CASSLRQYNEQFF. The CDR3 nucleotides read TGTGCCAGCAGCTTACGCCAGTACAATGAGCAGTTCTTC.

The rearrangement links TRBV4-1 to TRBJ2-7, with TRBD1 identical over 11 bases. V was clipped by 4 bases and J by 0 bases; unmatched bases: 5. From germline, CDR1 is MGHRA and CDR2 YSYEKL. CDR3 length equals 16 residues. The CDR3 bases are TGCGCCAGCAGCCGAACCGGGACAGGGGGCTCCTACGAGCAGTACTTC. Translated: CASSRTGTGGSYEQYF.

The chain has TRBV18 and TRBJ2-7, with 9 bases aligning to TRBD1. This CDR3 is built from 15 residues. J lost 5 bases, V lost 7 bases, and 12 bases had no gene match. CDR1 is KGHSH, CDR2 LQKENI, per germline. CDR3 in DNA: TGTGCCAGCTTGGACCGGGACAGGGTTTATGACGAGCAGTACTTC. This translates into CASLDRDRVYDEQYF.

The chain links TRBV9 to TRBJ2-5; 7 bases match TRBD2. V was pared by 0 bases and J by 3 bases, with 5 bases of the junction left unmatched. Germline values: CDR1 SGDLS, CDR2 YYNGEE. The CDR3 has 15 residues. CDR3 sequence: CASSVVDRGEETQYF. The CDR3 DNA reads as TGTGCCAGCAGCGTAGTGGATCGGGGGGAAGAGACCCAGTACTTC.

The chain couples TRBV5-4 to TRBJ2-1, with 8 bases aligning to TRBD2. J lost 7 bases, V lost 3 bases, and 12 bases had no gene match. Germline V gene lookup returns CDR1 SGHNT and CDR2 YYREEE (reference sequence). The CDR3 runs to 16 residues. CDR3 bases: TGTGCCAGCAGCTCCCTAGAGAGCGGGAGCGTGAATGAGCAGTTCTTC. It codes for CASSSLESGSVNEQFF. Full variable domain (rest looked up from reference TRBV5-4 and TRBJ2-1): ETGVTQSPTHLIKTRGQQVTLRCSSQSGHNTVSWYQQALGQGPQFIFQYYREEENGRGNFPPRFSGLQFPNYSSELNVNALELDDSALYLCASSSLESGSVNEQFFGPGTRLTVL.

The genes are TRBV18 and TRBJ1-1; D gene uncertain. With 3 bases removed from V and 7 bases from J, the gap between germline ends came to 6 bases. The CDR3 sequence is 11 residues long. The V gene's germline CDR1 is KGHSH and CDR2 LQKENI. For the CDR3, the DNA is TGTGCCAGCTCACCGAGGAGTGAAGCTTTCTTT. Protein: CASSPRSEAFF.

The V call is TRBV10-3, the J call TRBJ1-1; possible D gene TRBD1, 5 bases. The V gene lost 8 bases and the J gene lost 1 base, with 20 bases spanning the gap. The CDR3 consists of 16 residues. Germline V gene data show CDR1 as ENHRY and CDR2 as SYGVKD. As DNA, the CDR3 is TGTGCCATCTCGAACACAGGTGGCGGCGGGAACACTGAAGCTTTCTTT. Its protein is CAISNTGGGGNTEAFF.